Listed below are T cell receptor beta chains from one sample, sequenced in a study of blood T cells in healthy people across ages. TCRdb analysed the 5' RACE reads with MiXCR anew, one entry per CDR3 protein. The data hold about 840,000 distinct CDR3 sequences, with roughly 28% observed a single time. The same specimen was also included in a second study, on T cells of mothers and their children.

The specimen sequenced was blood. Receptors originate from a woman between 40 and 50 years old in good health. Both conserved end residues are trimmed from each CDR3. Only some rows state a clone size, as once, few, many or a class for expanded clones.

v_gene	abundance	j_gene	CDR3aa
TRBV3-1	many	TRBJ2-7	ASSQGTSGGYEQY
TRBV7-6	many	TRBJ2-7	ASSPDRVGEQY
TRBV6-5	.	TRBJ2-5	ASSYSVTRDQETQY
TRBV6-6	.	TRBJ2-3	ASSLDRGHTQY
TRBV29-1	many	TRBJ1-5	SVTTGSGQPQH
TRBV27	.	TRBJ1-4	ASSQTGSANEKLF
TRBV7-6	many	TRBJ2-7	ASSSYSAYEQY
TRBV25-1	many	TRBJ2-6	ASTPLSGANVLT
TRBV3-1	many	TRBJ2-5	ASSQVYPDEKETQY
TRBV7-2	many	TRBJ1-2	ASSLVSGYT
TRBV10-3	.	TRBJ2-7	AISGGASGSSSYEQY
TRBV7-2	many	TRBJ1-2	ASSLGDTATAGYT
TRBV28	few	TRBJ1-1	ASSAVRRTEAF
TRBV6-1	few	TRBJ1-5	AIGQGARSNQPQH